Listed below are T cell receptor beta chains from one sample, sequenced in a study of blood T cell repertoires in COVID-19. TCRdb's copy holds only in-frame clones and misses some; the assay was immunoSEQ multiplex PCR. The sample carries approximately 500,000 clones, roughly 91% recorded once. The sample consisted of peripheral blood. The receptors come from a woman aged 45 to 65 with COVID-19, enrolled during active disease. Both conserved end residues are part of each CDR3. A D gene is named only where the DNA matches it firmly. Clone size appears in some rows only: once, few, many, or a class for an expanded clone.

j_call	clone_size	v_call	d_call	cdr3_aa	cdr3_nt
TRBJ1-2	few	TRBV28	TRBD1	CASSEGQGSYGYTF	TGTGCCAGCAGCGAAGGACAGGGGAGTTATGGCTACACCTTC
TRBJ2-3	.	TRBV19	.	CANPGLRSTDTQYF	TGTGCCAATCCGGGACTCAGGTCCACAGATACGCAGTATTTT
TRBJ2-2	.	TRBV5-1	.	CASSSSAGQGAGELFF	TGCGCCAGCAGCTCCTCGGCCGGCCAAGGGGCCGGGGAGCTGTTTTTT
TRBJ1-6	.	TRBV7-9	TRBD1	CASSFGTGDSPLHF	TGTGCCAGCAGCTTCGGGACAGGGGATTCACCCCTCCACTTT
TRBJ2-1	once	TRBV11-3	TRBD2	CASSRDYPQDEQFF	TGTGCCAGCAGCCGGGACTACCCTCAGGATGAGCAGTTCTTC
TRBJ2-7	.	TRBV5-8	.	CASSPGSPSYEQYF	TGTGCCAGCAGCCCGGGATCTCCCTCCTACGAGCAGTACTTC
TRBJ2-5	.	TRBV9	.	CASSYPEGWQETQYF	TGTGCCAGCAGCTACCCCGAGGGATGGCAAGAGACCCAGTACTTC
TRBJ1-1	.	TRBV18	.	CASSPPLVQNTEAFF	TGTGCCAGCTCACCACCGTTGGTACAGAACACTGAAGCTTTCTTT
TRBJ1-2	.	TRBV5-4	.	CASSSPGLGANYGYTF	TGTGCCAGCAGCTCCCCTGGTTTGGGGGCAAACTATGGCTACACCTTC
TRBJ2-3	.	TRBV3-1/TRBV3-2	TRBD2	CASQNYSSGPTDTQYF	TGTGCCAGCCAGAACTATTCTAGCGGCCCCACAGATACGCAGTATTTT
TRBJ1-6	.	TRBV4-1	.	CASSQFNSLRNSPLHF	TGCGCCAGCAGCCAATTTAACAGTCTGAGAAATTCACCCCTCCACTTT
TRBJ1-1	.	TRBV9	.	CASSVEWGQGNTEAFF	TGTGCCAGCAGCGTAGAGTGGGGGCAGGGGAACACTGAAGCTTTCTTT
TRBJ1-2	.	TRBV10-3	.	CAISEGGGYTF	TGTGCCATCAGTGAGGGCGGTGGCTACACCTTC
TRBJ2-7	.	TRBV7-6	.	CASSLEGISSSEQYF	TGTGCCAGCAGCTTAGAGGGGATTTCGTCGTCCGAGCAGTACTTC
TRBJ2-7	.	TRBV7-2	.	CASSLAPPGPPNEQYF	TGTGCCAGCAGCTTAGCCCCCCCGGGTCCCCCGAACGAGCAGTACTTC
TRBJ2-5	.	TRBV7-2	TRBD2	CASSLELAGGPETQYF	TGTGCCAGCAGCTTAGAGTTAGCGGGGGGGCCAGAGACCCAGTACTTC
TRBJ2-7	.	TRBV20-1	TRBD1	CSASQRAGGLGYEQYF	TGCAGTGCTAGTCAGCGGGCAGGGGGCCTGGGCTACGAGCAGTACTTC
TRBJ1-2	.	TRBV6-6	.	CASSYSQDRTYGYTF	TGTGCCAGCAGTTACTCACAGGACAGAACCTATGGCTACACCTTC
TRBJ1-2	.	TRBV5-1	.	CASSLTENYGYTF	TGCGCCAGCAGCCTGACAGAAAACTATGGCTACACCTTC
TRBJ2-7	.	TRBV4-1	.	CASSQVRGGNEQYF	TGCGCCAGCAGCCAAGTTCGGGGTGGCAACGAGCAGTACTTC
TRBJ2-7	.	TRBV4-1	.	CASSPIGLDSGTREQYF	TGCGCCAGCAGCCCCATAGGCCTGGACAGCGGCACGCGGGAGCAGTACTTC
TRBJ2-6	.	TRBV3-1/TRBV3-2	.	CASTFTGANVLTF	TGTGCCAGCACGTTTACTGGGGCCAACGTCCTGACTTTC
TRBJ2-3	.	TRBV5-4	TRBD1	CATSDRGLTDTQYF	TGTGCCACCTCGGATAGGGGGCTCACAGATACGCAGTATTTT
TRBJ1-6	.	TRBV9	TRBD1	CASSGTGSPLHF	TGTGCCAGCAGCGGGACAGGCTCACCCCTCCACTTT
TRBJ1-4	.	TRBV28	.	CASSLGPGGDEKLFF	TGTGCCAGCAGTTTAGGCCCGGGGGGTGACGAAAAACTGTTTTTT
TRBJ2-3	.	TRBV5-1	.	CASSLGSGDTQYF	TGCGCCAGCAGCTTGGGGTCGGGGGATACGCAGTATTTT
TRBJ1-5	.	TRBV28	.	CASKAPYSNQPQHF	TGTGCCAGCAAAGCCCCTTATAGCAATCAGCCCCAGCATTTT
TRBJ1-2	few	TRBV19	TRBD1	CASSIDWNRGFNGYTF	TGTGCCAGTAGTATAGATTGGAACAGGGGATTCAATGGCTACACCTTC
TRBJ1-1	.	TRBV28	.	CASSGEAWRGPNTEAFF	TGTGCCAGCAGTGGGGAGGCCTGGAGGGGCCCGAACACTGAAGCTTTCTTT
TRBJ2-3	.	TRBV6-6	.	CASSYDWGDTQYF	TGTGCCAGCAGTTACGACTGGGGCGATACGCAGTATTTT
TRBJ2-3	.	TRBV5-1	TRBD1	CASRPPGQSTDTQYF	TGCGCCAGCAGACCACCGGGACAGAGCACAGATACGCAGTATTTT
TRBJ2-6	.	TRBV12-3/TRBV12-4	.	CGWRRSGANVLTF	TGTGGTTGGAGGCGCTCTGGGGCCAACGTCCTGACTTTC
TRBJ1-2	.	TRBV18	TRBD1	CASSLDLTGNYGYTF	TGTGCCAGCTCTCTCGACCTGACAGGGAACTATGGCTACACCTTC
TRBJ2-1	few	TRBV5-1	.	CASSFDGQNYNEQFF	TGCGCCAGCAGCTTTGACGGACAGAATTACAATGAGCAGTTCTTC
TRBJ2-7	.	TRBV6-5	TRBD2	CASSPPGLAFYEQYF	TGTGCCAGCAGCCCCCCGGGACTAGCTTTCTACGAGCAGTACTTC
TRBJ2-7	.	TRBV27	.	CASSWRGASYEQYF	TGTGCCAGCAGTTGGAGGGGAGCATCCTACGAGCAGTACTTC
TRBJ1-1	.	TRBV30	TRBD1	CAWSPGTGSYEAFF	TGTGCCTGGAGTCCTGGGACAGGGTCTTATGAAGCTTTCTTT
TRBJ2-7	.	TRBV6-2/TRBV6-3	TRBD2	CASSFQKGRTSATYEQYF	TGTGCCAGCAGTTTCCAAAAGGGGAGGACTAGCGCTACCTACGAGCAGTACTTC
TRBJ1-1	.	TRBV30	.	CAWSVQVNTEAFF	TGTGCCTGGAGTGTACAGGTGAACACTGAAGCTTTCTTT
TRBJ1-1	.	TRBV2	.	CASTRTDMGSNTEAFF	TGTGCCAGCACCCGGACAGATATGGGGTCGAACACTGAAGCTTTCTTT